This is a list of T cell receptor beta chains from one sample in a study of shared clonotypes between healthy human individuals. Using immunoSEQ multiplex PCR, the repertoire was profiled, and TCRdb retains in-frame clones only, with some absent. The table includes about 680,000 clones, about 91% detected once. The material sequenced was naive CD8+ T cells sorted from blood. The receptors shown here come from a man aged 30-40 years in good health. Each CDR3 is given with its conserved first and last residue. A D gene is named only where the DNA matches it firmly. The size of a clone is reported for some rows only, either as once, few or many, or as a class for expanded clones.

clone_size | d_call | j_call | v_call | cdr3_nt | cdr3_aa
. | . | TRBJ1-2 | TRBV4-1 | TGCGCCAGCAGCCGGGGGGAAGGCTACACCTTC | CASSRGEGYTF
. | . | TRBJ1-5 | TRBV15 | TGTGCCACCCATTTACGGGGGTCCCTTCAGCCCCAGCATTTT | CATHLRGSLQPQHF
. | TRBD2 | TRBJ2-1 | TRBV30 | TGTGCCATGGACAGGACTAGCGGGATGAATGAGCAGTTCTTC | CAMDRTSGMNEQFF
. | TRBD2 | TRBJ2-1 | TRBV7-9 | TGTGCCAGCAGCAACTTACTAGCGGGACTACTGTTCTTC | CASSNLLAGLLFF
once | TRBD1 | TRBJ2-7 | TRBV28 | TGTGCCAGCAGTCACCTCCTAGGGACAGGGGCGACATACGAGCAGTACTTC | CASSHLLGTGATYEQYF
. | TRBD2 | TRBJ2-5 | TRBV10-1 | TGCGCCAGCAGTGAAGGTAGCGGGAGACCCGATAAAGAGACCCAGTACTTC | CASSEGSGRPDKETQYF
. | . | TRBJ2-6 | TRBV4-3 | TGCGCCAGCAGCCACAACAGGGACTCAAGCTCTGGGGCCAACGTCCTGACTTTC | CASSHNRDSSSGANVLTF
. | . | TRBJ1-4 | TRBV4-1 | TGCGCCAGCAGCCAAGTTGTGGTTGAAAAACTGTTTTTT | CASSQVVVEKLFF
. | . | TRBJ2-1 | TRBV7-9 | TGTGCCAGCAGCTTAAGCCAGGCTGAGCAGTTCTTC | CASSLSQAEQFF
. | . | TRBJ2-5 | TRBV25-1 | TGTGCCAGCAGTGGGGGGGGCAGCAGGGACTTC | CASSGGGSRDF
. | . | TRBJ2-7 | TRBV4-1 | TGCGCCAGCAGCCACCCGACCGCCTACGAGCAGTACTTC | CASSHPTAYEQYF
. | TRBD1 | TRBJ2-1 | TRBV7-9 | TGTGCCACGACGAGGACAGGGGGCTACAATGAGCAGTTCTTC | CATTRTGGYNEQFF
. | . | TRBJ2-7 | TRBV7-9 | TGTGCCAGCAGCCCCCGGCTAGGGATCGAATCCTACGAGCAGTACTTC | CASSPRLGIESYEQYF
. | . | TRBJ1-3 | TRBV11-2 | TGTGCCAGCAGTGTGGGAAACACCATATATTTT | CASSVGNTIYF
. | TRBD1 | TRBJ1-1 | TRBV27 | TGTGCCAGCAGTTTGGGTCAGGGGGCGGAAGCTTTCTTT | CASSLGQGAEAFF
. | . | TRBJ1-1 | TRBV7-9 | TGTGCCAGCAGCTTAGGGGGGTCCGGTGGTCTAATGAACACTGAAGCTTTCTTT | CASSLGGSGGLMNTEAFF
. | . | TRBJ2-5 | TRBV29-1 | TGCAGCGTCCCTCTATCCATTTTGGAGACCCAGTACTTC | CSVPLSILETQYF
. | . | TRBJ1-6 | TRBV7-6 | TGTGCCAGCAGCCAAAACCGGGACGGTAATTCACCCCTCCACTTT | CASSQNRDGNSPLHF
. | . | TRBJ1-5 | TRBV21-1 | TGTGCCAGCAGCAAAAATCAGCCCCAGCATTTT | CASSKNQPQHF
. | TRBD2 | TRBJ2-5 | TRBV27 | TGTGCCAGCAGTTTATTTACGGGAGGCAACGCAGGGACCCAGTACTTC | CASSLFTGGNAGTQYF
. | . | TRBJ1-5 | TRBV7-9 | TGTGCCAGCACCCTGGGGGCTGGCAATCAGCCCCAGCATTTT | CASTLGAGNQPQHF
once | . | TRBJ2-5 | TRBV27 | TGTGCCAGCAGTTTGAGATTTGTGGAGGGCACAGAGACCCAGTACTTC | CASSLRFVEGTETQYF
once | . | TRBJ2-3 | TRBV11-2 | TGTGCCAGCAGCTTGCCTAGCACAGATACGCAGTATTTT | CASSLPSTDTQYF
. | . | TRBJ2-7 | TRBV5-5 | TGTGCCAGCAGCTGGACCCAGGGTGGCTACGAGCAGTACTTC | CASSWTQGGYEQYF
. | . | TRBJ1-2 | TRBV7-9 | TGTGCCAGCAGCTCATCCGGGACGGAGAGATATGGCTACACCTTC | CASSSSGTERYGYTF
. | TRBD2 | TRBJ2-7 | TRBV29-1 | TGCAGCGTTGACGGTCTAGCGGGACCAAGCTCCTACGAGCAGTACTTC | CSVDGLAGPSSYEQYF
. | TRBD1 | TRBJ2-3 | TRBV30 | TGTGCCTGGAGTAAGGGGGCCGGCACAGATACGCAGTATTTT | CAWSKGAGTDTQYF
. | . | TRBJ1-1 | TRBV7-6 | TGTGCCAGCAGCTTAGCGTATTCGGGGGGAATGGCTGAAGCTTTCTTT | CASSLAYSGGMAEAFF
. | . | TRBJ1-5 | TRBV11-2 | TGTGCCAGCAAAGACAGCTATAGCAATCAGCCCCAGCATTTT | CASKDSYSNQPQHF
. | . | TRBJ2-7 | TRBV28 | TGTGCCAGCAGTTTGGGCAGGCTGGGCTCCTACGAGCAGTACTTC | CASSLGRLGSYEQYF
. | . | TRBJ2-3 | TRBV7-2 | TGTGCCAGCAACTTGGGGGCAGATACGCAGTATTTT | CASNLGADTQYF
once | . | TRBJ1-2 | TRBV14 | TGTGCCAGCAGCCAAGATCTGGGGGGGTTTAACTATGGCTACACCTTC | CASSQDLGGFNYGYTF
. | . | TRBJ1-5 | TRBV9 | TGTGCCAGCAGCAATACAGGGTTCAATCAGCCCCAGCATTTT | CASSNTGFNQPQHF
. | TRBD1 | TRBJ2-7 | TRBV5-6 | TGTGCCAGCAGCTTGGTGGAAGGGGGCCCCTCCTACGAGCAGTACTTC | CASSLVEGGPSYEQYF
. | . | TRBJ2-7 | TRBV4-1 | TGCGCCAGCAGCCTTCAAATAGCGGAGAATTACGAGCAGTACTTC | CASSLQIAENYEQYF
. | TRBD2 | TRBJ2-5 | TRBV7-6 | TGTGCCAGCAGCTTAGCGTGGGCTAGCGGGAGACACCAAGAGACCCAGTACTTC | CASSLAWASGRHQETQYF
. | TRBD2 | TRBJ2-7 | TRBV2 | TGTGCCAGCAGTGTTGAGCGGGAGAGGGGGGACTACGAGCAGTACTTC | CASSVERERGDYEQYF
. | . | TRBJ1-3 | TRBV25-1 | TGTGCCAGCACAGGGAGCTCTGGAAACACCATATATTTT | CASTGSSGNTIYF
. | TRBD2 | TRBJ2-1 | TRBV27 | TGTGCCAGCGGCGGACTAGCGGGAGGAGACAATGAGCAGTTCTTC | CASGGLAGGDNEQFF
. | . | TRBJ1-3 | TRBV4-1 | TGCGCCAGCAGCCAAGTAGGGGGGGCCGGTAAGCCATATTTT | CASSQVGGAGKPYF